Below are 4 T cell receptor beta chains sequenced from a single sample in a study of beta chain features in type 1 diabetes. Broader study findings: People with Type 1 diabetes carried modestly yet significantly shorter TCRB CDR3s in all four CD4+ subsets.

Of the isolated RNA, all was reverse transcribed, and so the sequenced material was expressed TCRB transcripts. Only in-frame clones appear in the TCRdb table, and some are missing; sequencing was by immunoSEQ multiplex PCR. The data contain 28,000 or so clones, less than 65% of them singletons. These receptors' antigens are unknown. The specimen sequenced was Tregs from blood. The receptors were sampled from a woman between 25 and 40 years old with type 1 diabetes.

The V call is TRBV28, the J call TRBJ1-5, with 8 bases lining up with TRBD1. Germline V gene data show CDR1 as MDHEN and CDR2 as SYDVKM. The CDR3 sequence is 14 residues long. V gave up 6 bases and J gave up 1 base; unmatched junction bases: 2. CDR3 coding DNA: TGTGCCAGCAGGGGGACAGGCAGCAATCAGCCCCAGCATTTT. It codes for CASRGTGSNQPQHF.

This clone came up a few times. The chain links TRBV29-1 to TRBJ2-3; 7 bases line up with TRBD1. The CDR3 has 14 amino acids. After removal of 7 bases from V and 5 bases from J, the junction contained 12 bases not matched to a gene. In germline, CDR1 is SQVTM, CDR2 ANQGSEA. The CDR3 nucleotides read TGCAGCGCTGGGGACAGTGGGCTCGGAGATACGCAGTATTTT. Residues: CSAGDSGLGDTQYF.

The chain recombines TRBV2 with TRBJ2-2; 11 bases fit TRBD1. The germline V gene encodes CDR1 SNHLY and CDR2 FYNNEI. The CDR3 extends over 15 amino acids. V trimming: 7 bases; J trimming: 4 bases; junction bases outside the gene matches: 5. The CDR3 DNA reads as TGTGCCAGCAAGGACAGGGGGCGTACCACCGGGGAGCTGTTTTTT. Protein product: CASKDRGRTTGELFF.

The J gene is TRBJ2-1, the V gene TRBV27; D uncertain. The CDR3 loop spans 16 amino acids. V was cut by 4 bases and J by 2 bases, with 15 bases left in between. Germline loops: CDR1 MNHEY, CDR2 SMNVEV (reference sequence). The CDR3 sequence is CASSSNRRGPYNEQFF. The CDR3 coding sequence is TGTGCCAGCAGTTCAAATAGAAGAGGCCCCTACAATGAGCAGTTCTTC.